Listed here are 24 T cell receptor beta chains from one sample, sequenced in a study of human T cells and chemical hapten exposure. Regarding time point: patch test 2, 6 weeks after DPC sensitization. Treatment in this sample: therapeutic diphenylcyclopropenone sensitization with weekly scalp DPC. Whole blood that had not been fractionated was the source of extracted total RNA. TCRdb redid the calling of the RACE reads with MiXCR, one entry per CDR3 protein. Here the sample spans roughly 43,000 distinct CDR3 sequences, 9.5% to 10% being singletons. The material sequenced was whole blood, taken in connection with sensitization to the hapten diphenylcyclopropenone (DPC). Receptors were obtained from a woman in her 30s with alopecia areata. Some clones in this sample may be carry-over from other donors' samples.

The CDR3 DNA reads as TGTGCCAGCAGACCGACAGGGGAGGTAAACATTCAGTACTTC. Translating it yields CASRPTGEVNIQYF. This chain uses TRBV6-5 with TRBJ2-4; 8 bases agree with TRBD1. The CDR3 runs 14 residues. The V and J ends lost 6 bases and 6 bases, in that order; junction bases with no gene match: 7. Germline CDR1 is MNHEY and CDR2 is SVGAGI.

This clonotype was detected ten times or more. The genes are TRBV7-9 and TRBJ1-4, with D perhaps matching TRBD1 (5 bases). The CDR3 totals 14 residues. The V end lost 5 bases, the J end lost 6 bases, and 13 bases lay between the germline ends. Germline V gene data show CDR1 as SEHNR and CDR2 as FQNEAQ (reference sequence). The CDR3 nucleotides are TGTGCCAGCAGCGCTATAGGGACGGATGAAAAACTGTTTTTT. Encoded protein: CASSAIGTDEKLFF.

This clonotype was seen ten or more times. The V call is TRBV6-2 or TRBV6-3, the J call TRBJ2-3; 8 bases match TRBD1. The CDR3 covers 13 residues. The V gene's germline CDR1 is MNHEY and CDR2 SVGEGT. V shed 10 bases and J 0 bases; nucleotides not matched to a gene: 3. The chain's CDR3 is CATGTGSTDTQYF. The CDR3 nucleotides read TGTGCCACCGGGACAGGCAGCACAGATACGCAGTATTTT.

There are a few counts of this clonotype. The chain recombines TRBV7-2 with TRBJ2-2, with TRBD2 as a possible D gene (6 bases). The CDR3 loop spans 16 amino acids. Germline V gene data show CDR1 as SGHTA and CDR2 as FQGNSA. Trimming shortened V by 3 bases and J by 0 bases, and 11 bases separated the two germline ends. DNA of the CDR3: TGTGCCAGCAGCTTGGATTCTAGCGCGAACACCGGGGAGCTGTTTTTT. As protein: CASSLDSSANTGELFF.

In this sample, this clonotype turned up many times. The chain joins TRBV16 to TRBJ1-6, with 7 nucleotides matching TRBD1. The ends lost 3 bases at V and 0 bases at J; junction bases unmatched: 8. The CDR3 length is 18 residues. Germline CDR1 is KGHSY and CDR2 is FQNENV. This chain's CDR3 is CASSHQSTGSSYNSPLHF. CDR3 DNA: TGTGCCAGCAGCCACCAATCGACAGGGAGCTCCTATAATTCACCCCTCCACTTT.

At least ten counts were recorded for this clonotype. The CDR3 region has the DNA TGTGCCAGCAGCTTAAGGGGGGTGGAATACAATGAGCAGTTCTTC. The encoded protein is CASSLRGVEYNEQFF. This chain links TRBV7-2 with TRBJ2-1; TRBD1 or TRBD2 may be the D gene (6 bases each). Germline CDR1 and CDR2: SGHTA and FQGNSA. The CDR3 extends over 15 amino acids. Between the trimmed V and J ends, which lost 2 bases and 4 bases, there was a span of 12 bases. Full variable domain (remainder filled in from reference TRBV7-2 and TRBJ2-1): GAGVSQSPSNKVTEKGKDVELRCDPISGHTALYWYRQSLGQGLEFLIYFQGNSAPDKSGLPSDRFSAERTGGSVSTLTIQRTQQEDSAVYLCASSLRGVEYNEQFFGPGTRLTVL.

The CDR3 bases are TGTGCCAGCAGCGAGCCGGGACAGGGGACCTACGAGCAGTACTTC. It is translated as CASSEPGQGTYEQYF. The rearrangement links TRBV6-1 to TRBJ2-7, with 10 bases that match TRBD1. Germline V gene data show CDR1 as MNHNS and CDR2 as SASEGT. The CDR3 has 15 residues. With 6 bases clipped from V and 2 bases from J, the junction kept 7 bases outside the gene matches.

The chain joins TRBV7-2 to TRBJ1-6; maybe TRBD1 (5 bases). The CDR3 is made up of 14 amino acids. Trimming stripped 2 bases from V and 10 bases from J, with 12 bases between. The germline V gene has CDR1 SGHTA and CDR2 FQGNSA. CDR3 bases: TGTGCCAGCAGCTTAACACCGGGGGAATCACCCCTCCACTTT. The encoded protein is CASSLTPGESPLHF.

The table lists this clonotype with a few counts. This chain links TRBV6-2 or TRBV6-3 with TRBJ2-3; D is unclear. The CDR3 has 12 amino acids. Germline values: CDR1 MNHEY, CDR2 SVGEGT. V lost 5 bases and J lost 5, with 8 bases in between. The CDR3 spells CASSPIIDTQYF. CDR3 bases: TGTGCCAGCAGTCCAATTATAGATACGCAGTATTTT.

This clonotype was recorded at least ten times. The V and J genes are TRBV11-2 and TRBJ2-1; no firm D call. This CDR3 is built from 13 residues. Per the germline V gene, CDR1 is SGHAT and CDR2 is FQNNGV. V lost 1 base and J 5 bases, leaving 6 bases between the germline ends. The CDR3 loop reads CASSLGIHNEQFF. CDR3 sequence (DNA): TGTGCCAGCAGCTTAGGTATTCACAATGAGCAGTTCTTC.

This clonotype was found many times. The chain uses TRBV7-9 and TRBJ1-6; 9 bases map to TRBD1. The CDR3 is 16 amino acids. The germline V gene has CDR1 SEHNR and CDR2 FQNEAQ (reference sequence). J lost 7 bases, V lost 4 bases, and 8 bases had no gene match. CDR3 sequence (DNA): TGTGCCAGCAGCTGTACAGGGGGCGCAGTCAATTCACCCCTCCACTTT. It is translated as CASSCTGGAVNSPLHF.

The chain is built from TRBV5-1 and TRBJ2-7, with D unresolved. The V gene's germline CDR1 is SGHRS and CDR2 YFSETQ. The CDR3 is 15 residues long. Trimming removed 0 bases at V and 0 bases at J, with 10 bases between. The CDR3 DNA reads TGCGCCAGCAGCTTGGACAGTGAATTCTCCTACGAGCAGTACTTC. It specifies CASSLDSEFSYEQYF.

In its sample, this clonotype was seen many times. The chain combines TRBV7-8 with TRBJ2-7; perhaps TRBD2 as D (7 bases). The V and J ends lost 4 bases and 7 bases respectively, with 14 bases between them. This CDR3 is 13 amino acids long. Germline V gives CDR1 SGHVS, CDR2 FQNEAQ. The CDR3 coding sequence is TGTGCCAGCAGCTCACCGGGGGGCTTGGAGCAGTACTTC. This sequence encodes CASSSPGGLEQYF.

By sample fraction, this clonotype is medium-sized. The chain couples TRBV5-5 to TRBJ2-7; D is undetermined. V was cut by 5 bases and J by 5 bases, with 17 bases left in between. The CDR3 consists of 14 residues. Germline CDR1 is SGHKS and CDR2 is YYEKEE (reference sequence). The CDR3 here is CASRGTDVPHEQYF. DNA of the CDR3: TGTGCCAGCAGAGGTACGGATGTCCCCCACGAGCAGTACTTC.

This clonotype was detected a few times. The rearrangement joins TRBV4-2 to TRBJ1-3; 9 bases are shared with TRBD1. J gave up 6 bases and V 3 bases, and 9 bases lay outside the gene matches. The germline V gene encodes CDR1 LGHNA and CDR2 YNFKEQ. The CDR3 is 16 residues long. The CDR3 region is CASSQATGQGLNTIYF. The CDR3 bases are TGTGCCAGCAGCCAGGCGACGGGACAGGGATTAAACACCATATATTTT.

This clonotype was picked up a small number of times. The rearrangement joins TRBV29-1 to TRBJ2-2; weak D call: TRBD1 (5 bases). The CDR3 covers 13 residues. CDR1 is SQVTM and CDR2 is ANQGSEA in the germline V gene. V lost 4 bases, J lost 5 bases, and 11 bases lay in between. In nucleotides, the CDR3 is TGCAGCGTTGGTCAGGGCCTGACCGGGGAGCTGTTTTTT. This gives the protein CSVGQGLTGELFF.

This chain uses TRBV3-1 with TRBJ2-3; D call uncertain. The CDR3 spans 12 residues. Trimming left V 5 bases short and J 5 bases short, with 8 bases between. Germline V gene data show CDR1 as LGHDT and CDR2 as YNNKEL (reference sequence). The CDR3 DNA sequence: TGTGCCAGCAGCTTTTCGGGAGATACGCAGTATTTT. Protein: CASSFSGDTQYF.

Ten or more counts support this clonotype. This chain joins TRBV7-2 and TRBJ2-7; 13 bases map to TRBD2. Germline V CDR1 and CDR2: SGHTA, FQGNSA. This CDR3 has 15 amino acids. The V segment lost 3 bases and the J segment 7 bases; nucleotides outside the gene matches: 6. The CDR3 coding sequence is TGTGCCAGCAGCTTCCGACCGGGACTAGCGGGGGAGCAGTACTTC. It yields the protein CASSFRPGLAGEQYF.

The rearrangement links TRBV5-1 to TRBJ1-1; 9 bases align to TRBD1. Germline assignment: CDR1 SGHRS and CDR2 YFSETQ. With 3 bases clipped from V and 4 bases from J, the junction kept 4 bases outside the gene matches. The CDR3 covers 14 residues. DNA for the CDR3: TGCGCCAGCAGCTCCCGACAGGGGGGCACTGAAGCTTTCTTT. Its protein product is CASSSRQGGTEAFF.

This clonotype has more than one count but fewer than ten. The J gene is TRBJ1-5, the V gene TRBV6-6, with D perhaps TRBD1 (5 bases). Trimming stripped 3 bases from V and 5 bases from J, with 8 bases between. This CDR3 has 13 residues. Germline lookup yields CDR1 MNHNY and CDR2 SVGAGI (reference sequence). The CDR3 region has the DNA TGTGCCAGCAGTTATGGGGGGTATCAGCCCCAGCATTTT. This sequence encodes CASSYGGYQPQHF.

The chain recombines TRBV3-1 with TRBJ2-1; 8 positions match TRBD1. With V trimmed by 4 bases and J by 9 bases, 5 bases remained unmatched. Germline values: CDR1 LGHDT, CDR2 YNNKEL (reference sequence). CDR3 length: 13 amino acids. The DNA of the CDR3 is TGTGCCAGCAGCCGACGGACAGGGTTTGAGCAGTTCTTC. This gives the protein CASSRRTGFEQFF.

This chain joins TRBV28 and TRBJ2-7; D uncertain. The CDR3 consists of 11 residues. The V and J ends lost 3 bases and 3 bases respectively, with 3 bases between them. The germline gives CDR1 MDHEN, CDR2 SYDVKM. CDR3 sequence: CASSFIYEQYF. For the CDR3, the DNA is TGTGCCAGCAGTTTCATCTACGAGCAGTACTTC.

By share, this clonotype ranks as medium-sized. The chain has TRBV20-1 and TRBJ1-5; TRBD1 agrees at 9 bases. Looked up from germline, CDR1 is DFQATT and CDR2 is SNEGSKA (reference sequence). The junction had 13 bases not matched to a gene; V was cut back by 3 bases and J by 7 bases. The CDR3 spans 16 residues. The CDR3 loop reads CSASQDRGKGTQPQHF. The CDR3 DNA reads TGCAGTGCTAGCCAGGACAGGGGCAAAGGCACCCAGCCCCAGCATTTT.

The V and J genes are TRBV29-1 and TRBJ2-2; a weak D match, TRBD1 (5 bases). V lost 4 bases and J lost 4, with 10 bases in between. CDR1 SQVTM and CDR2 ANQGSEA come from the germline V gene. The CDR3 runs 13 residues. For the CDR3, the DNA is TGCAGCGTTGTAGACAGCCTCACCGGGGAGCTGTTTTTT. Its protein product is CSVVDSLTGELFF.